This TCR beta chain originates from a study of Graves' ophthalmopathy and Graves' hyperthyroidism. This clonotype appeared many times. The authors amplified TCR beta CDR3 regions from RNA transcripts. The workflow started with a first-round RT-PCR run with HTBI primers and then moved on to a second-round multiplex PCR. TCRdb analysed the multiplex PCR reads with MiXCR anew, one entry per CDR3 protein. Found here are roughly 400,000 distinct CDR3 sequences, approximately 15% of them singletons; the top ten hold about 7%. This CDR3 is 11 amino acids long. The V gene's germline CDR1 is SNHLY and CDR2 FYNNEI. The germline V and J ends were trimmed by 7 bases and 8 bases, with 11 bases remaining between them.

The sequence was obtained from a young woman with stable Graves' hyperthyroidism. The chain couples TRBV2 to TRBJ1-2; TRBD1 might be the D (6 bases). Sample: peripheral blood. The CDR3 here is CASKGGGGYTF. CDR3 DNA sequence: TGTGCCAGCAAGGGGGGTGGAGGCTACACCTTC.